Shown below are 27 T cell receptor beta chains from a single sample sequenced in a study of persistence of HIV-infected CD4 T cells. Lysates of CMV-infected fibroblasts at approximately 9.6 ug/mL stimulated these cells. Sorted nonresponding memory CD4+ T cells were CD40L-negative, CD69-negative, CD45RO-high. These receptors lack a known antigen. Sequencing used immunoSEQ version 4 in survey mode. Sequenced by immunoSEQ multiplex PCR; TCRdb stores in-frame clones only, minus some. The sample shows 50,000 or so clones, about four fifths of them seen only once. The sample was CD4+ T cells sorted from PBMCs after approximately 20-hour stimulation, taken from a patient who received antiretroviral therapy. The receptors derive from an adult man with HIV who was CMV-seropositive.

This rearrangement joins TRBV19 to TRBJ1-1, with D tentatively TRBD1 (6 bases). Trimming cost V 5 bases and J 5 bases, with 18 bases left between them. In germline, CDR1 is LNHDA, CDR2 SQIVND (reference sequence). This CDR3 contains 15 residues. CDR3 DNA sequence: TGTGCCAGTAGTTCCAGGGGCGCGGGAGTGACTGAAGCTTTCTTT. Translated: CASSSRGAGVTEAFF.

J is TRBJ1-5 and V is TRBV19; D is ambiguous. The CDR3 runs 15 residues. Trimming took off 3 bases at V and 2 bases at J, with 11 bases between the two ends. Germline lookup yields CDR1 LNHDA and CDR2 SQIVND (reference sequence). CDR3 amino acids: CASSIYRRGNQPQHF. The CDR3 nucleotides read TGTGCCAGTAGTATCTACAGACGCGGCAATCAGCCCCAGCATTTT.

This chain joins TRBV3-1 (or the pseudogene TRBV3-2) and TRBJ2-6; D not resolved. Trimming removed 1 base at V and 2 bases at J, with 6 bases between. Germline values: CDR1 LGHDT, CDR2 YNNKEL (reference sequence). This CDR3 has 15 amino acids. This CDR3 is CASSQVLAGANVLTF. The CDR3 DNA is TGTGCCAGCAGCCAAGTCCTAGCTGGGGCCAACGTCCTGACTTTC.

This chain links TRBV6-6 with TRBJ1-5; D might be TRBD1 (5 bases). V gave up 2 bases and J gave up 3 bases, with 14 bases separating them. Germline assignment: CDR1 MNHNY and CDR2 SVGAGI (reference sequence). The length of the CDR3 is 16 residues. In DNA, the CDR3 is TGTGCCAGCAGTTACGCCTTGGGGGGTAACAATCAGCCCCAGCATTTT. This translates into CASSYALGGNNQPQHF.

The CDR3 protein is CASSRDREGGELFF. In DNA form, the CDR3 reads TGTGCCAGCAGCCGGGACAGGGAAGGCGGGGAGCTGTTTTTT. The rearrangement uses TRBV5-5 and TRBJ2-2; the match to TRBD1 covers 9 bases. The V gene end was trimmed by 4 bases and the J gene end by 7 bases; junction bases not matched to a gene: 5. The CDR3 sequence is 14 residues long. Germline V gene lookup returns CDR1 SGHKS and CDR2 YYEKEE (reference sequence).

The chain links TRBV10-3 to TRBJ2-7, with 9 nucleotides matching TRBD2. CDR3 length: 14 amino acids. J lost 3 bases, V lost 4 bases, and 4 bases had no gene match. Germline CDR1 and CDR2: ENHRY and SYGVKD. For the CDR3, the DNA is TGTGCCATCAGTGCTTGGCGGGAGGGCTACGAGCAGTACTTC. Translating it yields CAISAWREGYEQYF.

The V and J genes are TRBV28 and TRBJ2-6, with D unresolved. The CDR3 runs 16 residues. V was clipped by 2 bases and J by 3 bases, with 11 bases between them. In germline, CDR1 is MDHEN, CDR2 SYDVKM. The CDR3 coding sequence is TGTGCCAGCAGTTTACAAAACTTGTATGGGGCCAACGTCCTGACTTTC. It translates to CASSLQNLYGANVLTF.

The rearrangement joins TRBV5-1 to TRBJ1-2; 10 bases agree with TRBD1. This CDR3 is built from 15 residues. Per germline, CDR1 SGHRS and CDR2 YFSETQ. Losses at the gene ends were 4 bases for V and 4 bases for J; bases not matched to a gene: 7. CDR3 sequence: CASSVTGTGVYGYTF. The CDR3 coding sequence is TGCGCCAGCAGCGTAACCGGGACAGGGGTCTATGGCTACACCTTC.

The chain uses TRBV6-5 and TRBJ2-7, with 10 bases matching TRBD2. Germline V gene lookup returns CDR1 MNHEY and CDR2 SVGAGI. With V trimmed by 7 bases and J by 3 bases, 9 bases remained unmatched. The CDR3 totals 15 residues. CDR3 nucleotide sequence: TGTGCCAGCACCAAATCAACTAGCGGGAACTACGAGCAGTACTTC. It specifies CASTKSTSGNYEQYF.

The chain employs TRBV7-2 and TRBJ2-7, with TRBD1 matching 7 bases. Per germline, CDR1 SGHTA and CDR2 FQGNSA. This CDR3 comprises 14 residues. V lost 2 bases to trimming and J lost 2 bases; unmatched junction nucleotides: 3. Written as DNA, the CDR3 is TGTGCCAGCAGCTTAAGGGGACAGCCCTACGAGCAGTACTTC. Translated, it gives CASSLRGQPYEQYF.

The chain joins TRBV30 to TRBJ2-5; D possibly corresponds to TRBD2 (6 bases). The CDR3 has 14 residues. Trimming shortened V by 7 bases and J by 1 base, and 16 bases separated the two germline ends. In germline, CDR1 is GTSNPN, CDR2 SVGIG (reference sequence). CDR3 region: CASTSGSAQETQYF. CDR3 DNA: TGTGCCTCCACGAGCGGGTCGGCCCAAGAGACCCAGTACTTC. The whole variable domain, remainder taken from reference TRBV30 and TRBJ2-5, is SQTIHQWPATLVQPVGSPLSLECTVEGTSNPNLYWYRQAAGRGLQLLFYSVGIGQISSEVPQNLSASRPQDRQFILSSKKLLLSDSGFYLCASTSGSAQETQYFGPGTRLLVL.

This clone is categorized as medium-sized (0.01 to 0.1%). This chain connects TRBV20-1 to TRBJ2-7, with unresolved D. V was clipped by 5 bases and J by 7 bases, with 12 bases between them. The CDR3 loop spans 11 amino acids. Per germline, CDR1 DFQATT and CDR2 SNEGSKA (reference sequence). This chain's CDR3 is CSAAPREEQYF. Written as DNA, the CDR3 is TGCAGTGCTGCCCCCCGAGAAGAGCAGTACTTC.

V gene TRBV19 combines with J gene TRBJ1-3, with D perhaps TRBD1 (6 bases). Looked up from germline, CDR1 is LNHDA and CDR2 is SQIVND (reference sequence). With 5 bases removed from V and 2 bases from J, the gap between germline ends came to 13 bases. The CDR3 runs 15 residues. Written as DNA, the CDR3 is TGTGCCAGTAGTGTACAGGGTGGCCCTGGAAACACCATATATTTT. It codes for CASSVQGGPGNTIYF. Combining the CDR3 with reference TRBV19 and TRBJ1-3 gives the whole variable domain DGGITQSPKYLFRKEGQNVTLSCEQNLNHDAMYWYRQDPGQGLRLIYYSQIVNDFQKGDIAEGYSVSREKKESFPLTVTSAQKNPTAFYLCASSVQGGPGNTIYFGEGSWLTVV.

This clone was counted a few times. The chain joins TRBV5-1 to TRBJ2-7; 8 bases map to TRBD1. The CDR3 extends over 16 amino acids. Germline V gene lookup returns CDR1 SGHRS and CDR2 YFSETQ. The ends lost 2 bases at V and 5 bases at J; junction bases unmatched: 12. The CDR3 bases are TGCGCCAGCAGCTTTACGAATCTCAGGGGGCAGGACGAGCAGTACTTC. This gives the protein CASSFTNLRGQDEQYF.

This clone qualifies as medium-sized. The chain couples TRBV4-2 to TRBJ2-1, with 7 nucleotides matching TRBD2. Losses at the gene ends were 0 bases for V and 5 bases for J; bases not matched to a gene: 10. CDR1 LGHNA and CDR2 YNFKEQ come from the germline V gene. The CDR3 has 17 amino acids. The CDR3 nucleotides read TGTGCCAGCAGCCAAGATGTGGTTCCGGGACTAAACAATGAGCAGTTCTTC. Protein sequence: CASSQDVVPGLNNEQFF.

The J gene is TRBJ1-5, the V gene TRBV4-1, with D perhaps matching TRBD1 (6 bases). Germline loops: CDR1 MGHRA, CDR2 YSYEKL. This CDR3 is 16 amino acids long. The V end was cut by 2 bases, the J end by 1 base, with 12 bases between. CDR3 sequence: CASSQNTGMSNQPQHF. CDR3 in DNA: TGCGCCAGCAGCCAAAACACAGGGATGAGCAATCAGCCCCAGCATTTT.

This chain joins TRBV30 and TRBJ1-2, with D unresolved. CDR3 length: 12 amino acids. Deletions cut 0 bases from V and 0 bases from J, with 2 bases between. The germline CDR1 and CDR2 sequences are GTSNPN and SVGIG (reference sequence). CDR3 bases: TGTGCCTGGAGTGTTACTAACTATGGCTACACCTTC. It is translated as CAWSVTNYGYTF.

This chain's CDR3 is CATSRDRMHSNQPQHF. The CDR3 nucleotides read TGTGCCACCAGCAGGGACAGGATGCATAGCAATCAGCCCCAGCATTTT. The chain uses TRBV15 and TRBJ1-5; 7 bases align to TRBD1. The V and J ends lost 3 bases and 0 bases, in that order; junction bases with no gene match: 5. This CDR3 is 16 amino acids long. The germline V gene has CDR1 LNHNV and CDR2 YYDKDF (reference sequence).

The rearrangement uses TRBV10-1 and TRBJ1-1, with 7 bases identical to TRBD1. V shed 5 bases and J 4 bases; nucleotides not matched to a gene: 7. Germline V CDR1 and CDR2: WNHNN, SYGVQD (reference sequence). CDR3 length: 14 residues. The CDR3 reads CASSPGGSGTEAFF. The CDR3 nucleotides read TGCGCCAGCAGTCCAGGGGGTTCAGGCACTGAAGCTTTCTTT.

The rearrangement links TRBV25-1 to TRBJ2-3; D is possibly TRBD1 or TRBD2 (6 bases each). V shed 4 bases and J shed 2 bases, with 10 bases lying between them. CDR3 length: 14 amino acids. From germline, CDR1 is MGHDK and CDR2 SYGVNS. CDR3 DNA sequence: TGTGCCAGCAGTGGGTGGGGGGCCACAGATACGCAGTATTTT. Encoded protein: CASSGWGATDTQYF.

This chain connects TRBV5-4 to TRBJ2-5, with D possibly TRBD1 on 6 matching bases. CDR1 and CDR2 from the germline V gene are SGHNT and YYREEE (reference sequence). The CDR3 has 14 residues. V shed 0 bases and J shed 4 bases, with 10 bases lying between them. The CDR3 protein is CASSLVQGRETQYF. The DNA of the CDR3 is TGTGCCAGCAGCTTGGTTCAGGGGCGAGAGACCCAGTACTTC.

The rearrangement links TRBV15 to TRBJ1-1; TRBD1 matches 7 bases. Germline CDR1 is LNHNV and CDR2 is YYDKDF (reference sequence). The trim removed 2 bases at V and 7 bases at J, leaving 10 bases unmatched. This CDR3 is built from 15 residues. The CDR3 nucleotides read TGTGCCACCAGCAGACGAGGGGGCCCGGAGGTTGAAGCTTTCTTT. Translation: CATSRRGGPEVEAFF.

This clone was found a few times. The V gene is TRBV6-6, the J gene TRBJ2-1; D is ambiguous. Trimming took 7 bases from V and 3 from J, leaving 10 bases between them. CDR3 length: 13 amino acids. CDR1 MNHNY and CDR2 SVGAGI come from the germline V gene (reference sequence). DNA of the CDR3: TGTGCCAGCAAAAGGGCGAACTACAATGAGCAGTTCTTC. The encoded protein is CASKRANYNEQFF.

This clone was picked up a small number of times. This chain connects TRBV9 to TRBJ2-7; the match to TRBD1 covers 11 bases. V was clipped by 0 bases and J by 4 bases; unmatched bases: 3. The CDR3 loop spans 15 amino acids. Germline CDR1 is SGDLS and CDR2 is YYNGEE. The CDR3 DNA reads as TGTGCCAGCAGCGTAGACGGACAGGGGGCTTACGAGCAGTACTTC. It translates to CASSVDGQGAYEQYF.

The V and J genes are TRBV7-2 and TRBJ1-5, with D possibly matching TRBD1 (6 bases). Germline V gene lookup returns CDR1 SGHTA and CDR2 FQGNSA. The germline V and J ends were trimmed by 0 bases and 7 bases, with 19 bases remaining between them. CDR3 length: 17 amino acids. The DNA of the CDR3 is TGTGCCAGCAGCTTAGCTTGGCGGGGGCCGGAAGACCAGCCCCAGCATTTT. It is translated as CASSLAWRGPEDQPQHF.

The CDR3 spells CASRSTGFSNQPQHF. Written as DNA, the CDR3 is TGTGCCAGCAGATCCACAGGATTTAGCAATCAGCCCCAGCATTTT. The chain is built from TRBV6-5 and TRBJ1-5; maybe TRBD1 (5 bases). V was shortened by 6 bases and J by 0 bases, with 12 bases between the two germline ends. The germline V gene has CDR1 MNHEY and CDR2 SVGAGI. The CDR3 extends over 15 amino acids.

This sequence joins TRBV7-2 and TRBJ2-5, with D possibly being TRBD1 or TRBD2 (6 bases each). Trimming shortened V by 3 bases and J by 1 base, and 15 bases separated the two germline ends. Germline CDR1 is SGHTA and CDR2 is FQGNSA. This CDR3 has 16 residues. This CDR3 reads CASSFPVGGGQETQYF. DNA of the CDR3: TGTGCCAGCAGCTTTCCCGTCGGAGGGGGCCAAGAGACCCAGTACTTC.